These 27 T cell receptor beta chains were sequenced from one sample in a study of a mutant IDH1 vaccine in newly diagnosed glioma. Their antigen targets remain unknown. This sample's time point: week 35, safety follow-up. The study gave 300 ug of mutant IDH1 20-mer peptide per vaccine dose, with topical imiquimod. Assay used: immunoSEQ multiplex PCR; TCRdb lists only in-frame clones, some missing. This sample has about 26,000 clones, with approximately 87% found just once. Sequences were derived from PBMCs, sampled from a glioma patient whose treatment included an IDH1 peptide vaccine. Every receptor here comes from a man younger than 40 with glioma.

This clone was seen just once. The chain links TRBV7-2 to TRBJ1-3, with D unresolved. The germline gives CDR1 SGHTA, CDR2 FQGNSA. This CDR3 has 16 residues. Trimming took 5 bases from V and 4 from J, leaving 18 bases between them. CDR3 coding DNA: TGTGCCAGCAGCCCCTATGGGTCCGCGGGAGGAAACACCATATATTTT. This translates into CASSPYGSAGGNTIYF. The variable domain in full, with the rest retrieved from reference TRBV7-2 and TRBJ1-3, is GAGVSQSPSNKVTEKGKDVELRCDPISGHTALYWYRQSLGQGLEFLIYFQGNSAPDKSGLPSDRFSAERTGGSVSTLTIQRTQQEDSAVYLCASSPYGSAGGNTIYFGEGSWLTVV.

This chain joins TRBV27 and TRBJ2-7; 8 positions match TRBD1. CDR1 and CDR2 from the germline V gene are MNHEY and SMNVEV (reference sequence). J was trimmed by 4 bases and V by 2 bases; bases with no gene match: 4. This CDR3 has 14 residues. The CDR3 is CASSLKTGGYEQYF. The CDR3 coding sequence is TGTGCCAGCAGTTTAAAAACAGGGGGATACGAGCAGTACTTC.

A single count supports this clone. The gene calls are TRBV13 and TRBJ1-2; D not certain. Germline V CDR1 and CDR2: PRHDT, FYEKMQ (reference sequence). The V gene lost 4 bases and the J gene lost 4 bases, with 13 bases spanning the gap. The CDR3 covers 14 residues. CDR3 bases: TGTGCCAGCAGCTCCTGGATGTGGGCCTATGGCTACACCTTC. Protein sequence: CASSSWMWAYGYTF.

The CDR3 bases are TGTGCCAGCAGCCTCGGGGCAGGGATCTATGGCTACACCTTC. As protein: CASSLGAGIYGYTF. The rearrangement links TRBV25-1 to TRBJ1-2; the D gene is possibly TRBD1 (5 bases). The ends were cut back, 6 bases at V and 4 bases at J, with 15 bases in the middle. The CDR3 has 14 amino acids. Germline V gene lookup returns CDR1 MGHDK and CDR2 SYGVNS.

This clone appeared a single time. V usage is TRBV19 and J usage is TRBJ1-2, with 7 positions matching TRBD1. The CDR3 sequence is 15 residues long. With V trimmed by 7 bases and J by 4 bases, 12 bases remained unmatched. Germline V CDR1 and CDR2: LNHDA, SQIVND (reference sequence). CDR3 coding DNA: TGTGCCAGTACCATCCTACAGGGGAAGGGCTATGGCTACACCTTC. Translation gives CASTILQGKGYGYTF.

The chain uses TRBV29-1 and TRBJ2-6; TRBD2 might be the D (5 bases). CDR3 length: 14 amino acids. CDR1 and CDR2 (germline): SQVTM, ANQGSEA. Trimming shortened V by 4 bases and J by 6 bases, and 13 bases separated the two germline ends. The CDR3 bases are TGCAGCGTTGTTTTCGGGAACACGGCCAACGTCCTGACTTTC. It translates to CSVVFGNTANVLTF.

The chain recombines TRBV19 with TRBJ1-1; 7 bases map to TRBD1. The trim removed 5 bases at V and 2 bases at J, leaving 11 bases unmatched. The CDR3 spans 16 residues. Germline-derived CDR1 and CDR2 are LNHDA and SQIVND (reference sequence). CDR3: CASSSTGVGGNTEAFF. Here the CDR3 DNA reads TGTGCCAGTAGTTCCACAGGGGTTGGAGGTAACACTGAAGCTTTCTTT.

This chain uses TRBV7-3 with TRBJ2-5; the D gene is possibly TRBD1 (6 bases). This CDR3 region has 15 residues. Germline lookup yields CDR1 SGHTA and CDR2 FQGTGA. The V end was cut by 0 bases, the J end by 7 bases, with 15 bases between. CDR3: CASSLTGGRGGTQYF. Here the CDR3 DNA reads TGTGCCAGCAGCTTAACTGGGGGCAGAGGCGGGACCCAGTACTTC.

V gene TRBV29-1 combines with J gene TRBJ1-2, with D unresolved. This CDR3 spans 13 amino acids. The V and J ends lost 6 bases and 4 bases respectively, with 15 bases between them. The germline CDR1 and CDR2 sequences are SQVTM and ANQGSEA. This CDR3 reads CSVPWEFGYGYTF. As DNA, the CDR3 is TGCAGCGTCCCCTGGGAATTCGGCTATGGCTACACCTTC.

The chain couples TRBV18 to TRBJ2-7; D might be TRBD2 (6 bases). This CDR3 spans 13 amino acids. Germline V gene lookup returns CDR1 KGHSH and CDR2 LQKENI. The germline V and J ends were trimmed by 4 bases and 4 bases, with 11 bases remaining between them. CDR3: CASSLKEGYEQYF. The DNA of the CDR3 is TGTGCCAGCTCACTAAAGGAGGGTTACGAGCAGTACTTC.

The rearrangement links TRBV11-3 to TRBJ2-7, with D possibly matching TRBD1 (6 bases). V lost 3 bases, J lost 1 base, and 13 bases lay in between. CDR1 and CDR2 (germline): SGHNT, YENEEA. This CDR3 comprises 15 residues. DNA of the CDR3: TGTGCCAGCAGCTTTTCAGGGGACGGGTCCTACGAGCAGTACTTC. Its protein product is CASSFSGDGSYEQYF.

This clone was seen only once. V gene TRBV9 combines with J gene TRBJ1-5; D might be TRBD1 (5 bases). Germline CDR1 SGDLS, CDR2 YYNGEE. The V gene lost 0 bases and the J gene lost 6 bases, with 10 bases spanning the gap. CDR3 length: 14 amino acids. The CDR3 reads CASSVDAGGQPQHF. The CDR3 coding sequence is TGTGCCAGCAGCGTAGACGCGGGGGGTCAGCCCCAGCATTTT.

CDR3 residues: CASSPRDSNQPQHF. CDR3 nucleotides: TGTGCCAGCAGTCCCAGAGACAGCAATCAGCCCCAGCATTTT. V usage is TRBV27 and J usage is TRBJ1-5; no firm D call. In germline, CDR1 is MNHEY, CDR2 SMNVEV (reference sequence). Trimming pared 5 bases from V and 1 base from J, leaving 9 bases between. The CDR3 totals 14 residues.

This sequence joins TRBV4-3 and TRBJ1-1, with D maybe TRBD1 (6 bases). Trimming cost V 0 bases and J 2 bases, with 16 bases left between them. CDR3 length: 17 residues. Looked up from germline, CDR1 is LGHNA and CDR2 is YSLEER. CDR3 in DNA: TGCGCCAGCAGCCAAGACTGGGACACCTATTCAAACACTGAAGCTTTCTTT. It codes for CASSQDWDTYSNTEAFF.

This clone has a handful of counts. The chain is built from TRBV5-6 and TRBJ2-3; D ambiguous. Germline-derived CDR1 and CDR2 are SGHDT and YYEEEE. V lost 0 bases and J 0 bases, leaving 8 bases between the germline ends. The CDR3 loop spans 15 amino acids. CDR3 amino acids: CASSLATSSTDTQYF. The CDR3 DNA reads as TGTGCCAGCAGCTTGGCCACCTCTAGCACAGATACGCAGTATTTT. Filled out from reference TRBV5-6 and TRBJ2-3, the complete variable domain reads DAGVTQSPTHLIKTRGQQVTLRCSPKSGHDTVSWYQQALGQGPQFIFQYYEEEERQRGNFPDRFSGHQFPNYSSELNVNALLLGDSALYLCASSLATSSTDTQYFGPGTRLTVL.

This clone was picked up one time. V and J are TRBV5-1 and TRBJ2-3, with TRBD2 matching over 7 bases. The CDR3 sequence is 14 residues long. Germline CDR1 is SGHRS and CDR2 is YFSETQ. V lost 0 bases, J lost 5 bases, and 3 bases stayed unmatched. The CDR3 DNA sequence: TGCGCCAGCAGCTTGGAGGCTAGCGGAGATACGCAGTATTTT. Encoded protein: CASSLEASGDTQYF.

This clone was detected only a few times. The chain combines TRBV5-1 with TRBJ1-1; D uncertain. CDR3 length: 13 residues. Per the germline V gene, CDR1 is SGHRS and CDR2 is YFSETQ. The V end lost 0 bases, the J end lost 10 bases, and 13 bases lay between the germline ends. This CDR3 reads CASSLDSLEPAFF. The CDR3 coding sequence is TGCGCCAGCAGCTTGGACAGTTTGGAACCAGCTTTCTTT. The full variable domain, rest sourced from reference TRBV5-1 and TRBJ1-1, is KAGVTQTPRYLIKTRGQQVTLSCSPISGHRSVSWYQQTPGQGLQFLFEYFSETQRNKGNFPGRFSGRQFSNSRSEMNVSTLELGDSALYLCASSLDSLEPAFFGQGTRLTVV.

The rearrangement joins TRBV19 to TRBJ1-3, with D unresolved. CDR3 length: 15 amino acids. From germline, CDR1 is LNHDA and CDR2 SQIVND (reference sequence). Trimming took 5 bases from V and 0 from J, leaving 11 bases between them. CDR3 nucleotides: TGTGCCAGTAGTTATTCGGACCACTCTGGAAACACCATATATTTT. Its protein product is CASSYSDHSGNTIYF.

The J gene is TRBJ2-3, the V gene TRBV2; D not resolved. The length of the CDR3 is 13 residues. The germline CDR1 and CDR2 sequences are SNHLY and FYNNEI. V was trimmed by 1 base and J by 4 bases, leaving 6 bases between them. The chain's CDR3 is CASSEGRSDTQYF. The CDR3 DNA reads TGTGCCAGCAGTGAAGGCAGGTCAGATACGCAGTATTTT.

The CDR3 DNA follows: TGTGCCAGCAGCCTGACTAGGAACATTCAGTACTTC. This encodes CASSLTRNIQYF. This rearrangement joins TRBV5-8 to TRBJ2-4; the D gene is possibly TRBD2 (6 bases). Germline V gene lookup returns CDR1 SGHTS and CDR2 YDEGEE. V was trimmed by 4 bases and J by 7 bases, leaving 9 bases between them. This CDR3 spans 12 amino acids.

The chain couples TRBV6-1 to TRBJ1-2; perhaps TRBD1 as D (6 bases). Looked up from germline, CDR1 is MNHNS and CDR2 is SASEGT. CDR3 length equals 14 residues. The germline V and J ends were trimmed by 6 bases and 6 bases, with 17 bases remaining between them. The CDR3 region has the DNA TGTGCCAGCAGATATAGGGGGGCGCGGGATGGCTACACCTTC. It is translated as CASRYRGARDGYTF.

The chain combines TRBV5-1 with TRBJ1-1; 8 bases are a match to TRBD1. The CDR3 is 15 residues long. V lost 4 bases to trimming and J lost 4 bases; unmatched junction nucleotides: 9. Germline loops: CDR1 SGHRS, CDR2 YFSETQ. CDR3 DNA: TGCGCCAGCAGCCAATCCAGGGGGCAGGGCACTGAAGCTTTCTTT. The encoded protein is CASSQSRGQGTEAFF.

The chain recombines TRBV7-9 with TRBJ2-7; D tentatively reads TRBD1 or TRBD2 (7 bases each). The length of the CDR3 is 14 residues. Trimming pared 5 bases from V and 6 bases from J, leaving 17 bases between. Germline V gene lookup returns CDR1 SEHNR and CDR2 FQNEAQ (reference sequence). The CDR3, as DNA: TGTGCCAGCAGCCGAAAGGGAGGGGGCGGCGAGCAGTACTTC. Its protein product is CASSRKGGGGEQYF.

This clone was seen just once. The gene calls are TRBV29-1 and TRBJ1-5, with 10 positions matching TRBD1. This CDR3 contains 15 residues. Germline V CDR1 and CDR2: SQVTM, ANQGSEA. V lost 5 bases and J lost 6; bases outside the gene matches: 10. The CDR3 region has the DNA TGCAGCGTTAGCACCGGGACAGGGGTTGGTCAGCCCCAGCATTTT. This translates into CSVSTGTGVGQPQHF.

V and J are TRBV28 and TRBJ2-7, with 14 bases matching TRBD2. Germline V lookup: CDR1 MDHEN, CDR2 SYDVKM. The CDR3 sequence is 14 residues long. V was pared by 6 bases and J by 5 bases, with 3 bases of the junction left unmatched. For the CDR3, the DNA is TGTGCCAGCAGGGGACTAGCGGGAGTCCACGAGCAGTACTTC. This encodes CASRGLAGVHEQYF.

This clone was seen more than once but under ten times. The rearrangement joins TRBV5-1 to TRBJ2-7; D ambiguous. V was shortened by 0 bases and J by 6 bases, with 16 bases between the two germline ends. This CDR3 spans 15 amino acids. Germline CDR1 is SGHRS and CDR2 is YFSETQ. In DNA form, the CDR3 reads TGCGCCAGCAGCTTGGGGCGCAGCAGTCAAGCCGAGCAGTACTTC. It translates to CASSLGRSSQAEQYF.

This chain connects TRBV5-5 to TRBJ1-1; no definite D call. Trimming shortened V by 4 bases and J by 1 base, and 8 bases separated the two germline ends. There are 13 residues in the CDR3. Germline assignment: CDR1 SGHKS and CDR2 YYEKEE (reference sequence). For the CDR3, the DNA is TGTGCCAGCAGCATTCCTTCGAACACTGAAGCTTTCTTT. Encoded protein: CASSIPSNTEAFF.